Given below is one T cell receptor beta chain in context. The repertoire was sequenced with immunoSEQ multiplex PCR; TCRdb's copy has only in-frame clones and lacks some. The profile shows about 81,000 clones, roughly nine tenths of them singletons. The sample comes from a study of Tregs in tolerant kidney transplant recipients. The trim removed 5 bases at V and 2 bases at J, leaving 5 bases unmatched. The CDR3 consists of 14 residues. The germline V gene encodes CDR1 LNHDA and CDR2 SQIVND (reference sequence). The nonmyeloablative bone marrow transplants came from related graft donors, with transient mixed chimerism.

The receptor's source is a human patient who received a combined kidney and bone marrow transplant. Some of these T cells may belong to the graft donor. Sequencing used CD4+ T cells from blood (PBMCs), obtained 24 months after the transplant. The J gene is TRBJ1-2, the V gene TRBV19; 7 bases line up with TRBD1. In DNA, the CDR3 is TGTGCCAGTAGTCGCGGACAGGTAAACTATGGCTACACCTTC. The encoded protein is CASSRGQVNYGYTF.